This TCR beta chain was recorded in a study of Siglec-9 on CD8 T cells in melanoma. Broader study findings: In melanoma tumors, a Siglec-9-marked effector memory CD8+ subset reportedly appeared to accumulate.

The assay was immunoSEQ multiplex PCR, and TCRdb's table has in-frame clones only and misses some. The data contain approximately 39,000 clones, about 80% of them seen just once; the ten biggest clones take up around 1.8%. A remark on this clone: No antigen is known for it.

The CDR3 length is 14 residues. V gave up 9 bases and J gave up 3 bases; unmatched junction bases: 7. Germline CDR1 SNHLY, CDR2 FYNNEI. The sample taken for sequencing was Siglec-9- CD8+ T cells sorted from blood. The receptor was isolated from a human donor in good health. The chain combines TRBV2 with TRBJ2-3; 9 bases are a match to TRBD1. CDR3 sequence: CASAGQGLTDTQYF. CDR3 in DNA: TGTGCCAGTGCGGGACAGGGCCTGACAGATACGCAGTATTTT.